This entry lists 7 T cell receptor beta chains sequenced from one sample in a study of human T cells and chemical hapten exposure. Each CDR3 protein gets one entry after TCRdb re-called the RACE reads with MiXCR. The data hold about 58,000 distinct CDR3 sequences, with approximately 13% observed a single time. Stated time point: patch test 3, about 24 weeks after DPC sensitization. Treatment indicated: therapeutic diphenylcyclopropenone sensitization with weekly scalp DPC. This sample comprised whole blood, obtained in connection with sensitization to the hapten diphenylcyclopropenone (DPC). Source of these receptors: a man under 40 with alopecia areata. Some clones in this sample may be carry-over from other donors' samples.

This chain links TRBV18 with TRBJ1-5; TRBD1 matches 11 bases. This CDR3 has 17 amino acids. The V gene's germline CDR1 is KGHSH and CDR2 LQKENI. V lost 1 base to trimming and J lost 1 base; unmatched junction nucleotides: 3. The CDR3 bases are TGTGCCAGCTCACCACTGGACAGGGGGCTCAGCAATCAGCCCCAGCATTTT. Encoded protein: CASSPLDRGLSNQPQHF.

The rearrangement links TRBV29-1 to TRBJ2-2, with TRBD1 matching 12 bases. This CDR3 is built from 14 residues. J lost 5 bases, V lost 5 bases, and 3 bases had no gene match. Germline lookup yields CDR1 SQVTM and CDR2 ANQGSEA. The CDR3 sequence is CSVPGQGATGELFF. In nucleotides, the CDR3 is TGCAGCGTTCCGGGACAGGGGGCAACCGGGGAGCTGTTTTTT.

The rearrangement links TRBV9 to TRBJ1-2, with unresolved D. V lost 0 bases and J 2 bases, leaving 14 bases between the germline ends. Germline assignment: CDR1 SGDLS and CDR2 YYNGEE. This CDR3 contains 16 residues. This chain's CDR3 is CASSVGEGPKNYGYTF. The CDR3 DNA is TGTGCCAGCAGCGTAGGGGAAGGGCCGAAGAACTATGGCTACACCTTC.

This clonotype was counted a few times. The chain carries TRBV2 and TRBJ1-1; maybe TRBD1 (5 bases). Germline CDR1 is SNHLY and CDR2 is FYNNEI. The CDR3 extends over 14 amino acids. V lost 3 bases and J lost 1, with 9 bases in between. As DNA, the CDR3 is TGTGCCAGCAGTGACACAGGTACGAACACTGAAGCTTTCTTT. Its translation: CASSDTGTNTEAFF.

This clonotype came up a few times. The chain recombines TRBV9 with TRBJ2-5; 7 bases fit TRBD2. V lost 0 bases and J lost 2; bases outside the gene matches: 1. Germline CDR1 and CDR2: SGDLS and YYNGEE. CDR3 length: 14 amino acids. CDR3 bases: TGTGCCAGCAGCGTAGCTAGCGGTCAAGAGACCCAGTACTTC. It translates to CASSVASGQETQYF.

This clonotype has a handful of counts. The chain uses TRBV27 and TRBJ2-1; 7 bases align to TRBD2. The V segment lost 6 bases and the J segment 4 bases; nucleotides outside the gene matches: 12. Germline V gene data show CDR1 as MNHEY and CDR2 as SMNVEV (reference sequence). The CDR3 sequence is 16 residues long. CDR3 region: CASSFYGEGAYNEQFF. In DNA, the CDR3 is TGTGCCAGCAGCTTTTACGGGGAGGGAGCGTACAATGAGCAGTTCTTC.

The CDR3 protein is CASTSTGTKETQYF. The DNA for the CDR3 is TGTGCCAGCACCTCAACCGGGACCAAAGAGACCCAGTACTTC. The chain employs TRBV12-3 or TRBV12-4 and TRBJ2-5; D possibly matches TRBD1 or TRBD2 (5 bases each). This CDR3 contains 14 residues. V lost 7 bases, J lost 3 bases, and 15 bases lay in between.